Following are 31 T cell receptor beta chains from one sample sequenced in a study of T cells in Graves' hyperthyroidism and ophthalmopathy. RNA transcripts gave rise to amplified TCR beta CDR3 regions. TCR CDR3 regions were first amplified by RT-PCR with HTBI primers. MiXCR, applied by TCRdb to the multiplex PCR reads, yields one record per CDR3 protein. The table lists around 660,000 distinct CDR3 sequences, roughly 46% of them singletons. The material sequenced was peripheral blood or thyroid tissue (not recorded which). The receptor source for this set is an adult man with Graves' disease, either hyperthyroidism or ophthalmopathy (not recorded which).

Details on this clonotype: One junction end does not reproduce the germline sequence, and a read error may be involved. This chain links TRBV5-1 with TRBJ1-3; 7 bases are a match to TRBD1. CDR1 and CDR2 (germline): SGHRS, YFSETQ. The CDR3 has 14 residues. The CDR3: CASTPGQSGNTIHF. CDR3 bases: TGCGCCAGCACCCCGGGACAGTCTGGAAACACCATACATTTT.

This clonotype showed up many times. V gene TRBV11-3 combines with J gene TRBJ2-5; no reliable D call. V lost 1 base, J lost 4 bases, and 13 bases lay in between. Germline V CDR1 and CDR2: SGHNT, YENEEA. The CDR3 loop spans 15 amino acids. CDR3 loop: CASSLVSHGAETQYF. CDR3 coding DNA: TGTGCCAGCAGCTTAGTTTCGCATGGAGCAGAGACCCAGTACTTC.

The genes are TRBV9 and TRBJ1-1; no definite D call. The CDR3 consists of 14 residues. Germline V gene sequence: CDR1 SGDLS, CDR2 YYNGEE. V lost 7 bases, J lost 3 bases, and 16 bases lay in between. The CDR3 protein is CASSPVDSYTEAFF. The CDR3, as DNA: TGTGCCAGCTCACCGGTGGATAGCTACACTGAAGCTTTCTTT. The full variable domain, in which reference TRBV9 and TRBJ1-1 provide the parts outside the CDR3, is DSGVTQTPKHLITATGQRVTLRCSPRSGDLSVYWYQQSLDQGLQFLIQYYNGEERAKGNILERFSAQQFPDLHSELNLSSLELGDSALYFCASSPVDSYTEAFFGQGTRLTVV.

The chain has TRBV7-9 and TRBJ1-1; 7 bases map to TRBD1. V gave up 6 bases and J gave up 4 bases; unmatched junction bases: 11. Germline CDR1 reads SEHNR; CDR2 reads FQNEAQ (reference sequence). The CDR3 consists of 15 residues. The CDR3 protein is CASSPMTGLGTEAFF. In nucleotides, the CDR3 is TGTGCCAGCAGTCCGATGACAGGGTTGGGCACTGAAGCTTTCTTT.

Remarks on this clonotype: A much more abundant neighbour one base away suggests this may be a read error. The CDR3 end shows no conserved phenylalanine or tryptophan, and so a read error is likely. The rearrangement joins TRBV29-1 to TRBJ1-1, with 11 bases matching TRBD1. V lost 7 bases and J lost 4; bases outside the gene matches: 5. Germline V lookup: CDR1 SQVTM, CDR2 ANQGSEA. This CDR3 comprises 13 residues. CDR3 bases: TGCAGCGCTAGGGACAGGGGGGTCACTGAAGCTTTCCTT. Its translation is CSARDRGVTEAFL.

The chain is built from TRBV24-1 and TRBJ2-5, with D possibly TRBD1 on 6 matching bases. V shed 5 bases and J shed 3 bases, with 12 bases lying between them. Germline V gene lookup returns CDR1 KGHDR and CDR2 SFDVKD. CDR3 length: 14 amino acids. This chain's CDR3 is CATSASGDKETQYF. In DNA, the CDR3 is TGTGCCACCAGTGCCTCAGGGGACAAAGAGACCCAGTACTTC.

This clonotype has just a few counts. This chain joins TRBV6-1 and TRBJ1-2, with 9 bases identical to TRBD1. The CDR3 totals 15 residues. CDR1 is MNHNS, CDR2 SASEGT, per germline. J lost 8 bases, V lost 1 base, and 8 bases had no gene match. The CDR3 loop is CASSEGIRDRDGYTF. The CDR3 region has the DNA TGTGCCAGCAGTGAAGGGATCCGGGACAGGGACGGCTACACCTTC.

The chain is built from TRBV7-2 and TRBJ2-5, with 11 positions matching TRBD2. In germline, CDR1 is SGHTA, CDR2 FQGNSA. The CDR3 length is 14 residues. V lost 8 bases and J lost 5; bases outside the gene matches: 7. In nucleotides, the CDR3 is TGTGCCAGCCGTAGCGGGGGGGACGGGGAGACCCAGTACTTC. Protein product: CASRSGGDGETQYF.

This chain connects TRBV15 to TRBJ1-2; D is undetermined. The V end lost 5 bases, the J end lost 2 bases, and 15 bases lay between the germline ends. The CDR3 loop spans 15 amino acids. Germline values: CDR1 LNHNV, CDR2 YYDKDF (reference sequence). CDR3 sequence: CATSRSQHRNYGYTF. The CDR3 DNA reads TGTGCCACCAGCCGAAGCCAACACAGAAACTATGGCTACACCTTC.

The sample holds many counts of this clonotype. The V and J genes are TRBV9 and TRBJ1-2; TRBD1 aligns across 10 bases. This CDR3 spans 15 amino acids. The V and J ends lost 3 bases and 2 bases, in that order; junction bases with no gene match: 4. Germline CDR1 is SGDLS and CDR2 is YYNGEE. This CDR3 reads CASSAQGQGNYGYTF. The CDR3 DNA follows: TGTGCCAGCAGCGCCCAGGGACAGGGGAACTATGGCTACACCTTC.

This clonotype was counted only a few times. Relative to the germline gene, one junction end is altered; a read error may explain this. The chain has TRBV10-3 and TRBJ1-6; no clear D gene. Germline V CDR1 and CDR2: ENHRY, SYGVKD. This CDR3 region has 15 residues. CDR3 loop: CASSYLAVENSPLHF. CDR3 nucleotides: TGTGCCAGCAGTTACTTGGCAGTGGAAAATTCACCCCTCCACTTT.

This clonotype was observed a handful of times. The V and J genes are TRBV7-9 and TRBJ1-3; possibly TRBD1 for D (5 bases). Between the trimmed V and J ends, which lost 5 bases and 0 bases, there was a span of 11 bases. Germline values: CDR1 SEHNR, CDR2 FQNEAQ (reference sequence). The CDR3 spans 15 residues. CDR3 amino acids: CASSRDGPSGNTIYF. The CDR3 coding sequence is TGTGCCAGCAGCAGGGACGGGCCCTCTGGAAACACCATATATTTT.

This chain connects TRBV3-1 to TRBJ1-1; D unresolved. Germline values: CDR1 LGHDT, CDR2 YNNKEL (reference sequence). This CDR3 is built from 13 residues. The V end was cut by 7 bases, the J end by 3 bases, with 12 bases between. In DNA form, the CDR3 reads TGTGCCAGCACCCTTTCGGGGTACACTGAAGCTTTCTTT. Protein sequence: CASTLSGYTEAFF.

The rearrangement joins TRBV19 to TRBJ1-2; no clear D gene. Germline V lookup: CDR1 LNHDA, CDR2 SQIVND (reference sequence). The CDR3 loop spans 10 amino acids. The CDR3 DNA reads TGTGCTAGAGTCCTCTATGGCTACACCTTC. This gives the protein CARVLYGYTF.

The J gene is TRBJ2-7, the V gene TRBV20-1, with 9 nucleotides matching TRBD1. After removal of 4 bases from V and 6 bases from J, the junction contained 1 base not matched to a gene. The CDR3 length is 11 residues. Germline CDR1 DFQATT, CDR2 SNEGSKA (reference sequence). The CDR3 region has the DNA TGCAGTGCTAACAGGGGGCGCGAGCAGTACTTC. Translated: CSANRGREQYF.

V is TRBV2 and J is TRBJ2-2, with D possibly matching TRBD2 (5 bases). The CDR3 runs to 14 residues. CDR1 is SNHLY and CDR2 is FYNNEI in the germline V gene. V was shortened by 6 bases and J by 1 base, with 9 bases between the two germline ends. This CDR3 is CASRGSGNTGELFF. In nucleotides, the CDR3 is TGTGCCAGCAGGGGAAGCGGGAACACCGGGGAGCTGTTTTTT.

This clonotype has a handful of counts. V gene TRBV6-4 combines with J gene TRBJ1-1; D is perhaps TRBD1 (5 bases). CDR3 size: 12 residues. Germline V gene sequence: CDR1 MRHNA, CDR2 SNTAGT. V was shortened by 5 bases and J by 4 bases, with 8 bases between the two germline ends. CDR3 region: CASSNQGTEAFF. In DNA, the CDR3 is TGTGCCAGCAGTAACCAGGGCACTGAAGCTTTCTTT.

The V and J genes are TRBV9 and TRBJ1-1; the D is unclear. This CDR3 contains 13 residues. Trimming left V 7 bases short and J 0 bases short, with 10 bases between. Germline-derived CDR1 and CDR2 are SGDLS and YYNGEE. The CDR3: CASGYGVNTEAFF. As DNA, the CDR3 is TGTGCCAGCGGTTACGGGGTGAACACTGAAGCTTTCTTT.

This clonotype was detected ten times or more. The V gene is TRBV15, the J gene TRBJ1-2, with D perhaps TRBD1 (6 bases). The V end lost 3 bases, the J end lost 4 bases, and 9 bases lay between the germline ends. Germline V gene data show CDR1 as LNHNV and CDR2 as YYDKDF (reference sequence). The CDR3 is 13 residues long. CDR3 DNA: TGTGCCACCAGCAGTACAGGGTTCTATGGCTACACCTTC. Translating gives CATSSTGFYGYTF. Together with reference TRBV15 and TRBJ1-2, the CDR3 gives the full variable domain: DAMVIQNPRYQVTQFGKPVTLSCSQTLNHNVMYWYQQKSSQAPKLLFHYYDKDFNNEADTPDNFQSRRPNTSFCFLDIRSPGLGDTAMYLCATSSTGFYGYTFGSGTRLTVV.

Remarks on this clonotype: The junction departs from the called germline gene at one end, perhaps through a read error. The chain is built from TRBV19 and TRBJ1-1; no clear D. The CDR3 runs to 13 residues. Per the germline V gene, CDR1 is LNHDA and CDR2 is SQIVND (reference sequence). CDR3 nucleotide sequence: TGTGCCAGCAGTATCGGACGTCCTACTGAAGCTTTCTTT. Translating it yields CASSIGRPTEAFF.

To note about this clonotype: The final CDR3 position lacks the conserved phenylalanine or tryptophan, pointing to a likely read error. The rearrangement joins TRBV2 to TRBJ1-6, with D possibly matching TRBD1 (5 bases). There are 16 residues in the CDR3. Germline lookup yields CDR1 SNHLY and CDR2 FYNNEI. CDR3: CASSVYRTMGNSPLHL. CDR3 nucleotides: TGTGCCAGCAGTGTCTATAGGACAATGGGAAATTCGCCCCTCCACCTT.

With respect to this clonotype: This may arise from a read error, as a much more abundant clone is one base away. The rearrangement joins TRBV25-1 to TRBJ1-5, with D possibly matching TRBD1 (6 bases). CDR1 MGHDK and CDR2 SYGVNS come from the germline V gene. The length of the CDR3 is 13 residues. The CDR3 DNA is TGTGCCAGCACATTAGGGGTCGGACAGCCCCCGCATTTT. Protein: CASTLGVGQPPHF.

This clonotype was seen a few times. The chain links TRBV7-2 to TRBJ1-5; D call uncertain. Deletions cut 4 bases from V and 3 bases from J, with 16 bases between. Looked up from germline, CDR1 is SGHTA and CDR2 is FQGNSA. The CDR3 covers 16 residues. The CDR3 region is CASSSPGSVANQPQHF. The CDR3 DNA reads TGTGCCAGCAGCTCACCCGGGTCCGTCGCCAATCAGCCCCAGCATTTT.

Notes on this clonotype: This may stem from a read error, because a much larger clone lies one nucleotide away. The rearrangement joins TRBV10-3 to TRBJ1-6; D ambiguous. The V end was cut by 5 bases, the J end by 10 bases, with 12 bases between. The CDR3 loop spans 13 amino acids. Per the germline V gene, CDR1 is ENHRY and CDR2 is SYGVKD. In DNA, the CDR3 is TGTGCCATCAGTTCGGCTGGGTGGTCACCCCTCCACTTT. This gives the protein CAISSAGWSPLHF.

Remarks on this clonotype: The junction differs from germline at one of its ends, possibly a read error. The rearrangement uses TRBV10-3 and TRBJ2-7; D is ambiguous. The CDR3 is 16 residues long. Germline CDR1 ENHRY, CDR2 SYGVKD. The CDR3 DNA is TGTGCCAGCAGTGGCCCGGTCGACCTCACCAGCTACGAGCAGTACTTC. It specifies CASSGPVDLTSYEQYF.

This rearrangement joins TRBV6-1 to TRBJ2-2, with D maybe TRBD2 (6 bases). V was shortened by 6 bases and J by 6 bases, with 11 bases between the two germline ends. The CDR3 is made up of 13 amino acids. The germline V gene encodes CDR1 MNHNS and CDR2 SASEGT. CDR3 bases: TGTGCCAGCAGCCAAACTAGCCCCGGGGAGCTGTTTTTT. This encodes CASSQTSPGELFF.

This clonotype showed up just a few times. The chain carries TRBV5-1 and TRBJ1-1, with D possibly TRBD1 on 5 matching bases. This CDR3 has 14 residues. V was trimmed by 4 bases and J by 4 bases, leaving 14 bases between them. CDR1 is SGHRS, CDR2 YFSETQ, per germline. CDR3 in DNA: TGCGCCAGCAGCCATCCGGGGGGTGGCACTGAAGCTTTCTTT. This translates into CASSHPGGGTEAFF.

This clonotype was counted once. The chain is built from TRBV7-9 and TRBJ1-2; 9 nucleotides match TRBD1. There are 12 residues in the CDR3. Unmatched junction bases numbered 4, after V lost 5 bases and J lost 9 bases. The V gene's germline CDR1 is SEHNR and CDR2 FQNEAQ (reference sequence). CDR3 in amino acids: CASSGGTGSYTF. The DNA for the CDR3 is TGTGCCAGCAGCGGCGGGACAGGGAGCTACACCTTC.

This clonotype was counted between two and nine times. V is TRBV6-5 and J is TRBJ2-2; 7 nucleotides match TRBD1. Germline CDR1 and CDR2: MNHEY and SVGAGI. The J segment lost 1 base and the V segment lost 6 bases, leaving 5 bases of the junction unmatched. The CDR3 length is 15 residues. CDR3 sequence reads: CASSNRDRNTGELFF. Here the CDR3 DNA reads TGTGCCAGCAGCAACCGGGACAGGAACACCGGGGAGCTGTTTTTT.

The chain has TRBV20-1 and TRBJ2-5; 7 bases are shared with TRBD2. This CDR3 comprises 13 residues. V trimming: 3 bases; J trimming: 5 bases; junction bases outside the gene matches: 6. Germline V CDR1 and CDR2: DFQATT, SNEGSKA (reference sequence). CDR3 bases: TGCAGTGCTAGGCTCGCGGGGGTGGAGACCCAGTACTTC. Translated: CSARLAGVETQYF.

The rearrangement links TRBV24-1 to TRBJ2-5; 10 nucleotides agree with TRBD1. Looked up from germline, CDR1 is KGHDR and CDR2 is SFDVKD. Germline trimming cut 7 bases from V and 8 bases from J; bases unmatched to any gene: 15. This CDR3 is built from 16 residues. The CDR3 sequence: CATRGTGEGGEHTQYF. Written as DNA, the CDR3 is TGTGCCACCAGGGGGACAGGGGAAGGCGGGGAGCATACCCAGTACTTC.